This T cell receptor beta chain was identified during a study of PD-1 blockade in mismatch repair-deficient tumors. Study-wide context: Patients had eleven to twelve mismatch repair-deficient cancer types, all previously treated and progressing. General observations from the study: Rapid post-treatment expansion, then contraction, generally preceding radiologic response, marked tumor-resident clones.

This CDR3 has 15 amino acids. The germline CDR1 and CDR2 sequences are SGHTA and FQGNSA. Concerning this clone itself: What it recognizes is unknown. At one boundary the junction diverges from the germline segment, which might be a read error.

Every patient had mismatch repair deficiency by PCR or immunohistochemistry. The TCR-sequenced patients were three responders to pembrolizumab. TCRdb's copy holds only in-frame clones and misses some; the assay was immunoSEQ multiplex PCR. Of under 150,000 clones listed, roughly nine tenths are singletons. The clonotype originates from an adult with mismatch repair-deficient cancer. The sample in question was peripheral blood, obtained 44 weeks after starting pembrolizumab. V is TRBV7-2 and J is TRBJ2-7, with 10 bases identical to TRBD1. DNA of the CDR3: TGCGCCAGCAGCCAAGGGACAGGGGATCAGTACGAGCAGTACTTC. It is translated as CASSQGTGDQYEQYF.